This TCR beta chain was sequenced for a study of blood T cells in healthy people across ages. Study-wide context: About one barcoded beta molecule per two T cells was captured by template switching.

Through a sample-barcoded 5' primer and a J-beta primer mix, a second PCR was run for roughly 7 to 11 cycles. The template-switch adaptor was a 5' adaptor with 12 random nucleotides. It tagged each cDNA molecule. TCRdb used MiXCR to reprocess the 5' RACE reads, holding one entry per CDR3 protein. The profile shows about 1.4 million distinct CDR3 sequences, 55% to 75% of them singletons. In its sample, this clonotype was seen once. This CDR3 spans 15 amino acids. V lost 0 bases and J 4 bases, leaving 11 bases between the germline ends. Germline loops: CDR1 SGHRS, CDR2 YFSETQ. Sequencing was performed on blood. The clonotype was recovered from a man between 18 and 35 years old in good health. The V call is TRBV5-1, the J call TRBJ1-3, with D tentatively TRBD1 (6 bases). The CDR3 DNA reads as TGCGCCAGCAGCTTGGACCCAGGGGTCGGAAACACCATATATTTT. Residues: CASSLDPGVGNTIYF.